This T cell receptor beta chain was identified in a study of cytomegalovirus exposure and HLA in healthy donors. Study summary: From donors who were HLA-typed, an early data release held approximately 84 million unique TCRs.

Whole-study results and caveats: Further analysis was carried out later, and it showed several of the most significant clusters appearing linked to common viral pathogens. In a later analysis, CMV-associated beta chains were mostly HLA-associated, it appeared.

Trimming at V came to 2 bases and at J to 3 bases, leaving 3 bases not matched to a gene. Germline values: CDR1 SGHVS, CDR2 FQNEAQ. This CDR3 has 16 residues. Nominally healthy donors were sampled, though unrecorded immune exposures were likely. With regard to this clone: The antigen is unknown.

It was with 60 Vbeta and 13 Jbeta primers that the PCR ran. Data came from immunoSEQ multiplex PCR; TCRdb stores just in-frame clones and leaves some out. The sample has 150,000 to 200,000 clones, approximately 71% seen once. The chain couples TRBV7-8 to TRBJ2-1, with 11 bases matching TRBD2. This receptor was obtained from a woman aged 40-49 years in good health and CMV-seropositive. Input material: PBMCs. CDR3 nucleotide sequence: TGTGCCAGCAGCTTAAGGGGGACTAGCGGCTACAATGAGCAGTTCTTC. This encodes CASSLRGTSGYNEQFF.